This T cell receptor beta chain was captured by sequencing in a study of identifying expanded T cells in peripheral blood. No infections or other immune events were documented during collection. Study observations and caveats: Across healthy donors, higher total template counts meant significantly greater roughly 2-week count variance.

The data were produced by immunoSEQ multiplex PCR, yet TCRdb's version contains in-frame clones alone and is incomplete. This sample has more than 85,000 clones, with around 89% found just once. V lost 4 bases to trimming and J lost 2 bases, with 10 bases between them. The CDR3 runs to 14 residues. CDR1 SGHTA and CDR2 FQGTGA come from the germline V gene. A note on this clone: The antigen is unknown.

The source is a person aged 18 to 75 in good health. The specimen sequenced was blood. The V gene is TRBV7-3, the J gene TRBJ2-3; D remains unclear. The CDR3 here is CASSSAGVTDTQYF. CDR3 nucleotides: TGTGCCAGCAGCTCAGCTGGGGTCACAGATACGCAGTATTTT.